This T cell receptor (beta chain) emerged from a study of STAT5B mutations in CD4+ large granular lymphocyte leukemia. Regarding the study as a whole: Main leukemic clonotypes were patient-specific, but more than 20% appeared at low frequency elsewhere.

Clones were sequenced by immunoSEQ multiplex PCR, and TCRdb holds only the in-frame ones, with some missing. In the table there are tens of thousands of clones, around 67% of which are singletons. Notes on this clone: Its antigen is as yet unknown.

CDR1 and CDR2 (germline): SGHTA, FQGNSA. The CDR3 covers 15 residues. The junction had 5 bases not matched to a gene; V was cut back by 1 base and J by 7 bases. V gene TRBV7-2 combines with J gene TRBJ2-7; 12 nucleotides match TRBD2. The TCR originated in a human donor in good health. Sequenced material: CD4+ T cells from blood buffy coats. This CDR3 is CASSLDLAGGREQYF. In nucleotides, the CDR3 is TGTGCCAGCAGCTTAGACCTAGCGGGGGGGCGAGAGCAGTACTTC.